These T cell receptor beta chains were read from a single sample in a study of Graves' ophthalmopathy and Graves' hyperthyroidism. Via MiXCR, TCRdb re-called the multiplex PCR reads, giving one row per CDR3 protein. This sample has more than 300,000 distinct CDR3 sequences; 15% to 17% occur once, and the top ten carry about 7.3%. The sample was peripheral blood. These receptors came from a young woman with stable Graves' hyperthyroidism. CDR3s leave out the opening cysteine and the closing phenylalanine or tryptophan. Size values are once, few and many counts, or a class for expanded clones, and some rows have none.

clone_size: many
v_call: TRBV10-3
j_call: TRBJ2-7
cdr3_aa: AISESDYEQY

clone_size: many
v_call: TRBV11-2
j_call: TRBJ2-5
cdr3_aa: ASSSTWETQY

clone_size: many
v_call: TRBV18
j_call: TRBJ2-5
cdr3_aa: ASSARTVRTYGTQY

clone_size: many
v_call: TRBV7-9
j_call: TRBJ2-2
cdr3_aa: ASGASVSGELF

clone_size: many
v_call: TRBV6-1
j_call: TRBJ2-5
cdr3_aa: ASTLRGTQY

clone_size: NA
v_call: TRBV6-5
j_call: TRBJ1-4
cdr3_aa: ASSLTGIREKLF

clone_size: many
v_call: TRBV12-3/TRBV12-4
j_call: TRBJ1-3
cdr3_aa: ASSSPPTGEYNTIY

clone_size: many
v_call: TRBV6-5
j_call: TRBJ1-6
cdr3_aa: ASSTGGTRSPLH

clone_size: many
v_call: TRBV10-3
j_call: TRBJ2-2
cdr3_aa: AIRTNTGTGELF

clone_size: few
v_call: TRBV15
j_call: TRBJ1-1
cdr3_aa: ATSRFTGGASESTEAF

clone_size: many
v_call: TRBV5-6
j_call: TRBJ1-1
cdr3_aa: ASSLLGTANTEAF

clone_size: many
v_call: TRBV6-1
j_call: TRBJ1-5
cdr3_aa: ASSDGTGLVGQPQH

clone_size: NA
v_call: TRBV25-1
j_call: TRBJ2-7
cdr3_aa: ASSPGHTYEQY

clone_size: NA
v_call: TRBV7-2
j_call: TRBJ2-2
cdr3_aa: ASSPSSGRSGELF

clone_size: many
v_call: TRBV10-3
j_call: TRBJ2-5
cdr3_aa: AISESEGRETQY

clone_size: many
v_call: TRBV7-8
j_call: TRBJ1-1
cdr3_aa: ASSLTAGRYTEAF

clone_size: many
v_call: TRBV29-1
j_call: TRBJ1-2
cdr3_aa: SVDGARGLSYGYT

clone_size: many
v_call: TRBV2
j_call: TRBJ1-5
cdr3_aa: ASSADRRNQPQH

clone_size: many
v_call: TRBV10-3
j_call: TRBJ1-1
cdr3_aa: AISVDRGNTEAF

clone_size: NA
v_call: TRBV15
j_call: TRBJ2-4
cdr3_aa: ATSRDLYRQPLAKNIQY

clone_size: many
v_call: TRBV12-3/TRBV12-4
j_call: TRBJ1-5
cdr3_aa: ASSFLRVNQPQH

clone_size: few
v_call: TRBV7-2
j_call: TRBJ2-7
cdr3_aa: ASSLVSRGASEQY

clone_size: many
v_call: TRBV6-1
j_call: TRBJ1-6
cdr3_aa: ASSEGAVRGSPLH

clone_size: many
v_call: TRBV5-6
j_call: TRBJ2-7
cdr3_aa: ASSPTGRYEQY

clone_size: NA
v_call: TRBV6-2/TRBV6-3
j_call: TRBJ1-1
cdr3_aa: ASRGDSFAMIIEAF

clone_size: NA
v_call: TRBV4-1
j_call: TRBJ1-1
cdr3_aa: ASSQPMNTEAF

clone_size: many
v_call: TRBV27
j_call: TRBJ1-2
cdr3_aa: ASSLSAGSPIGYT

clone_size: many
v_call: TRBV12-3/TRBV12-4
j_call: TRBJ1-6
cdr3_aa: ASSLGQGARSPLH

clone_size: NA
v_call: TRBV12-5
j_call: TRBJ1-5
cdr3_aa: ASGFFSNQPQH

clone_size: few
v_call: TRBV20-1
j_call: TRBJ1-1
cdr3_aa: SARDAGWGNTEAF

clone_size: NA
v_call: TRBV10-3
j_call: TRBJ1-2
cdr3_aa: AISERVGTGLLYGYT

clone_size: few
v_call: TRBV3-1
j_call: TRBJ2-2
cdr3_aa: ASSQATLTGELF

clone_size: many
v_call: TRBV11-2
j_call: TRBJ1-1
cdr3_aa: ASRTITGTEAF

clone_size: NA
v_call: TRBV18
j_call: TRBJ1-2
cdr3_aa: ASSPKRTEFYGYT

clone_size: few
v_call: TRBV6-2/TRBV6-3
j_call: TRBJ2-2
cdr3_aa: ASRPLAGGTPGTGELF

clone_size: many
v_call: TRBV6-2/TRBV6-3
j_call: TRBJ1-6
cdr3_aa: ASTRTNSPLH

clone_size: many
v_call: TRBV7-2
j_call: TRBJ2-5
cdr3_aa: ASSLFAGAQETQY

clone_size: many
v_call: TRBV20-1
j_call: TRBJ1-1
cdr3_aa: SAREAGANTEAF

clone_size: few
v_call: TRBV20-1
j_call: TRBJ2-2
cdr3_aa: SARVGASNTGELF

clone_size: many
v_call: TRBV20-1
j_call: TRBJ2-5
cdr3_aa: SARENDQETQY

clone_size: NA
v_call: TRBV3-1
j_call: TRBJ1-1
cdr3_aa: ASSQSGGGTEAF

clone_size: many
v_call: TRBV29-1
j_call: TRBJ1-1
cdr3_aa: SVEIVPENTEAF

clone_size: many
v_call: TRBV5-1
j_call: TRBJ1-3
cdr3_aa: ASSSAGAGNTIY

clone_size: NA
v_call: TRBV27
j_call: TRBJ2-5
cdr3_aa: ASRRGPGETQY

clone_size: many
v_call: TRBV13
j_call: TRBJ1-2
cdr3_aa: ASSLGPARSSAGEPYGYT